A single sample gave rise to the 5 T cell receptor beta chains below, sequenced in a study of response to subunit inactivated influenza vaccine. TCRdb re-called the RT-PCR reads with MiXCR, one entry per CDR3 protein. The sample carries around 520,000 distinct CDR3 sequences, 10% to 15% recorded once. Sequencing was performed on PBMCs from blood, taken on the day of vaccination. All receptors come from a man over 45 who received an inactivated influenza vaccine.

On this clonotype itself: This could be a read error, since a much larger clone is one nucleotide away. The J gene is TRBJ2-2, the V gene TRBV15, with no clear D. Looked up from germline, CDR1 is LNHNV and CDR2 is YYDKDF (reference sequence). The CDR3 length is 12 residues. CDR3 residues: CTTSSQVGELFF. CDR3 nucleotide sequence: TGTACCACCAGCAGCCAGGTCGGGGAGCTGTTTTTT.

This clonotype was seen ten or more times. The rearrangement uses TRBV6-1 and TRBJ2-5; possible D gene TRBD1, 6 bases. The V and J ends lost 6 bases and 4 bases respectively, with 15 bases between them. CDR3 size: 14 residues. Per germline, CDR1 MNHNS and CDR2 SASEGT. This CDR3 reads CASSKQGGRETQYF. The DNA of the CDR3 is TGTGCCAGCAGCAAACAGGGTGGGCGAGAGACCCAGTACTTC.

The chain is built from TRBV5-1 and TRBJ2-1; TRBD1 might be the D (5 bases). Germline lookup yields CDR1 SGHRS and CDR2 YFSETQ. Trimming cost V 1 base and J 7 bases, with 12 bases left between them. The CDR3 is 14 residues long. The chain's CDR3 is CASSLNLRGNEQFF. CDR3 in DNA: TGCGCCAGCAGCTTGAACCTTAGGGGTAATGAGCAGTTCTTC. Full variable domain (missing parts from reference TRBV5-1 and TRBJ2-1): KAGVTQTPRYLIKTRGQQVTLSCSPISGHRSVSWYQQTPGQGLQFLFEYFSETQRNKGNFPGRFSGRQFSNSRSEMNVSTLELGDSALYLCASSLNLRGNEQFFGPGTRLTVL.

This chain joins TRBV4-1 and TRBJ2-2, with unresolved D. The germline V gene encodes CDR1 MGHRA and CDR2 YSYEKL. The length of the CDR3 is 16 residues. The ends were cut back, 1 base at V and 6 bases at J, with 15 bases in the middle. CDR3 amino acids: CASSQGHGPAAGELFF. In DNA, the CDR3 is TGCGCCAGCAGCCAAGGACACGGGCCCGCCGCCGGGGAGCTGTTTTTT.

The chain is built from TRBV5-6 and TRBJ2-7, with unresolved D. The CDR3 has 13 residues. V lost 1 base, J lost 2 bases, and 7 bases lay in between. Per the germline V gene, CDR1 is SGHDT and CDR2 is YYEEEE. The CDR3 sequence: CASSLNTAYEQYF. The CDR3 region has the DNA TGTGCCAGCAGCTTGAACACGGCCTACGAGCAGTACTTC.